The TCR beta chain under discussion was sequenced for a study of T cell repertoires in cytomegalovirus infection. Study context: CMV infection plus the matching HLA type was flagged by public TCR beta signatures.

Whole-study results and caveats: In two of eight donors, the top clonotype was HLA-C-restricted CMV-specific. Cumulative public TCR beta family frequency identified CMV carriers with the relevant HLA.

Concerning this clonotype itself: Antigen: not known.

TCRdb used MiXCR to reprocess the reads, holding one entry per CDR3 protein. The table has about 830,000 distinct CDR3 sequences, 30% to 35% seen once; the top ten hold around 12%. J lost 3 bases, V lost 0 bases, and 12 bases had no gene match. The CDR3 loop spans 19 amino acids. Germline loops: CDR1 LNHNV, CDR2 YYDKDF (reference sequence). J is TRBJ2-2 and V is TRBV15; 8 bases agree with TRBD1. This clonotype originated in a human donor in good health (CMV status not recorded). Some clones in this sample may be carry-over from other donors' samples. Sequences were derived from cultured CD8+ T cells from PBMCs, sampled from culture after CMV antigen stimulation. CDR3 nucleotides: TGTGCCACCAGCAGAGAACGCCTAAGGACAGGGCTAGACACCGGGGAGCTGTTTTTT. Its protein product is CATSRERLRTGLDTGELFF.